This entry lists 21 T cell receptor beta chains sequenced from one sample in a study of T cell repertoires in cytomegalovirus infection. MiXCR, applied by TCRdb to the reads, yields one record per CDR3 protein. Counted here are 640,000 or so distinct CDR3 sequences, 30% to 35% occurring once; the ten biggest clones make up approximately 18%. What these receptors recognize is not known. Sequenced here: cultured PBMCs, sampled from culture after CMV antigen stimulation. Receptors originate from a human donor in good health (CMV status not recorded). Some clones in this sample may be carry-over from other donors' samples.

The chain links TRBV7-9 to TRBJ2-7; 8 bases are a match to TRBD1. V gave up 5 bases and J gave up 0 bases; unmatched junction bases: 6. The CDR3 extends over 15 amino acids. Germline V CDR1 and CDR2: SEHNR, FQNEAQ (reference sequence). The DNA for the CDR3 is TGTGCCAGCAGCCCGGACAGGGTAATCTCCTACGAGCAGTACTTC. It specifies CASSPDRVISYEQYF.

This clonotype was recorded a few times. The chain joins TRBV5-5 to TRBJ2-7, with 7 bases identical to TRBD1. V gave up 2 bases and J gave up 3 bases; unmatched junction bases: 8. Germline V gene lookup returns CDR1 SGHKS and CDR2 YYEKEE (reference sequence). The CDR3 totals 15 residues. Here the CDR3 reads CASSFRQGSSYEQYF. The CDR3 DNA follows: TGTGCCAGCAGCTTCCGACAGGGATCCAGCTACGAGCAGTACTTC.

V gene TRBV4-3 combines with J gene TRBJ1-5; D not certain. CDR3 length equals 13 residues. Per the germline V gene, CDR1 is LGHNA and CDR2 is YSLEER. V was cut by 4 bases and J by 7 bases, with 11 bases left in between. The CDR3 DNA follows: TGCGCCAGCAGCCGATCAATGGGACAGCCCCAGCATTTT. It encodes CASSRSMGQPQHF.

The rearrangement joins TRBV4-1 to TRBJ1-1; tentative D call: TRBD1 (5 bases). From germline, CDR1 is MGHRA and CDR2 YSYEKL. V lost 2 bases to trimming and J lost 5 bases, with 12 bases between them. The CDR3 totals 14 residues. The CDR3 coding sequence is TGCGCCAGCAGCCAAAGCTGGGGGGGGACTGAAGCTTTCTTT. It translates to CASSQSWGGTEAFF.

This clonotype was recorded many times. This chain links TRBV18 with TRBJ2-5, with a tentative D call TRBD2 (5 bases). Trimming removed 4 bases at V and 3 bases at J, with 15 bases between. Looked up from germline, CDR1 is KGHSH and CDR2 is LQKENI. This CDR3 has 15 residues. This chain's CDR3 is CASSLKLWTEETQYF. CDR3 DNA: TGTGCCAGCTCACTAAAACTATGGACTGAAGAGACCCAGTACTTC. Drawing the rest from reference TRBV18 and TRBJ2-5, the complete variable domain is NAGVMQNPRHLVRRRGQEARLRCSPMKGHSHVYWYRQLPEEGLKFMVYLQKENIIDESGMPKERFSAEFPKEGPSILRIQQVVRGDSAAYFCASSLKLWTEETQYFGPGTRLLVL.

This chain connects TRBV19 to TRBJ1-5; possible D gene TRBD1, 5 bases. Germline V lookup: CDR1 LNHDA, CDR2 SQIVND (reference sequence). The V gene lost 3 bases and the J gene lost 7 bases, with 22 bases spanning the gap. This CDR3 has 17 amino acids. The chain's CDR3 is CASSIPGTVKVGQPQHF. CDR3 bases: TGTGCCAGTAGTATCCCGGGGACGGTGAAAGTGGGCCAGCCCCAGCATTTT.

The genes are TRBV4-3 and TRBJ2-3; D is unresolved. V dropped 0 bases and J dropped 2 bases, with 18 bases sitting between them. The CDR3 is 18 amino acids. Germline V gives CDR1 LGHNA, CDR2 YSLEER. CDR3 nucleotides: TGCGCCAGCAGCCAAGAGACGACCCACCGTCGACACACAGATACGCAGTATTTT. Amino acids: CASSQETTHRRHTDTQYF.

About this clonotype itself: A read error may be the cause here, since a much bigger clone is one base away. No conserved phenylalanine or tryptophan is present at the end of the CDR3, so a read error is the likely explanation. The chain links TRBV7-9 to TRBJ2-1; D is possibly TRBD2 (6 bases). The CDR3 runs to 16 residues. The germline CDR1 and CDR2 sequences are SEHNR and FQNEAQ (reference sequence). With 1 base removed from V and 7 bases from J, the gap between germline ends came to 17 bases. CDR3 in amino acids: CASSLVWLASGNEQFS. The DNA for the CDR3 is TGTGCCAGCAGCTTAGTTTGGCTAGCGTCGGGTAATGAGCAGTTCTCC.

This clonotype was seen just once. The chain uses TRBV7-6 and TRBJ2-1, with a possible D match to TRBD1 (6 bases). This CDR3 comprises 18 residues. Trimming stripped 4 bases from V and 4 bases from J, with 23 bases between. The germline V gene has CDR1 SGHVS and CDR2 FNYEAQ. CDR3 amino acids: CASSSEPLTQGPYNEQFF. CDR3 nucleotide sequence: TGTGCCAGCAGCTCCGAACCTTTGACTCAGGGGCCTTACAATGAGCAGTTCTTC.

The CDR3 spells CASINGQEGDEQYF. The CDR3 region has the DNA TGTGCCAGCATCAACGGACAGGAGGGTGACGAGCAGTACTTC. This chain joins TRBV7-8 and TRBJ2-7; D perhaps matches TRBD1 (7 bases). The CDR3 contains 14 residues. The V end lost 7 bases, the J end lost 5 bases, and 18 bases lay between the germline ends. Germline values: CDR1 SGHVS, CDR2 FQNEAQ.

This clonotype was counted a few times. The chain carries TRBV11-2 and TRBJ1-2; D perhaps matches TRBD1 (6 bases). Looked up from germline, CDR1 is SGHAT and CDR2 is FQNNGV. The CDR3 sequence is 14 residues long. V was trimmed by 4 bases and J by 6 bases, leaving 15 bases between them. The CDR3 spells CASSSRGRLDGYTF. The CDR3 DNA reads TGTGCCAGCAGCTCCAGGGGACGGTTGGATGGCTACACCTTC.

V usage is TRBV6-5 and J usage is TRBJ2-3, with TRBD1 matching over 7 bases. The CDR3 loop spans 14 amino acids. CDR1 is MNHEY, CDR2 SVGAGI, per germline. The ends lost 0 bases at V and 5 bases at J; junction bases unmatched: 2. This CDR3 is CASSYSQGLDTQYF. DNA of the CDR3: TGTGCCAGCAGTTACTCACAGGGGCTAGATACGCAGTATTTT.

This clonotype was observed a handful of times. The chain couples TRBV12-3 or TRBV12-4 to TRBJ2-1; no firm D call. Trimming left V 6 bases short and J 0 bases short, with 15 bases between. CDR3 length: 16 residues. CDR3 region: CASSPKGLSSYNEQFF. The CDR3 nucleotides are TGTGCCAGCAGCCCTAAAGGCCTAAGCTCCTACAATGAGCAGTTCTTC.

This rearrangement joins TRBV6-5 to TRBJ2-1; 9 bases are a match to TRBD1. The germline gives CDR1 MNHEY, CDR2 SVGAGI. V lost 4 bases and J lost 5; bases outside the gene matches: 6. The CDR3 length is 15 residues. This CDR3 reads CASSLQGAGNNEQFF. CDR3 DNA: TGTGCCAGCAGTTTACAGGGGGCCGGGAACAATGAGCAGTTCTTC.

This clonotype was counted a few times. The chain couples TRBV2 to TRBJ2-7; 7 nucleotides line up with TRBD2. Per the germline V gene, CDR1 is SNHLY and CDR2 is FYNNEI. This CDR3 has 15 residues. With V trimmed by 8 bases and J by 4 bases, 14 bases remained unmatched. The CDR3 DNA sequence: TGTGCCAGCCAGGGAGGGAAGACAGCTTCTTACGAGCAGTACTTC. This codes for CASQGGKTASYEQYF.

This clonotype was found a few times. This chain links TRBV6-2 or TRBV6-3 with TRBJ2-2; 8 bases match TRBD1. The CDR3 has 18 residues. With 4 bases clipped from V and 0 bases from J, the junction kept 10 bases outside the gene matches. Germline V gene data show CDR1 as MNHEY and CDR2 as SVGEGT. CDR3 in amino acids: CASSLLSRGRPNTGELFF. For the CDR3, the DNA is TGTGCCAGCAGTTTACTATCCAGGGGGCGCCCGAACACCGGGGAGCTGTTTTTT.

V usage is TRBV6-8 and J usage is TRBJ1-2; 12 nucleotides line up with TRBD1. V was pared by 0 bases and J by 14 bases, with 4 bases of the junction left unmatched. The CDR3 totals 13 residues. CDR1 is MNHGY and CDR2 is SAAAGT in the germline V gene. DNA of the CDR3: TGTGCCAGCAGTTACTCGGGACAGGGGGCGCGTACCTTC. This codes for CASSYSGQGARTF.

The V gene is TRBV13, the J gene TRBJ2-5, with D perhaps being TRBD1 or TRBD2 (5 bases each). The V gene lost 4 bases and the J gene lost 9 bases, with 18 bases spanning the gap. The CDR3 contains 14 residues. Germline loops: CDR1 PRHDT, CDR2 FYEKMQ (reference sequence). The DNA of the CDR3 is TGTGCCAGCAGCTGGCGGAATCGGGGCGAGGCCCAGTACTTC. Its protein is CASSWRNRGEAQYF.

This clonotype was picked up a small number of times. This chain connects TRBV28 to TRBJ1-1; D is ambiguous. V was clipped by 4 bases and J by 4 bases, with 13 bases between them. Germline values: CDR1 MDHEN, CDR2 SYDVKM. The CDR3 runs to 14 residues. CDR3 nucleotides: TGTGCCAGCAGTTCGGGGAGTCTAAGCACTGAAGCTTTCTTT. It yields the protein CASSSGSLSTEAFF.

In DNA form, the CDR3 reads TGTGCCAGCAGTGAAGAAAACAGATTTCTGTACTTC. It yields the protein CASSEENRFLYF. The gene calls are TRBV6-1 and TRBJ2-7; D is ambiguous. Trimming took off 1 base at V and 12 bases at J, with 13 bases between the two ends. There are 12 residues in the CDR3. Germline V lookup: CDR1 MNHNS, CDR2 SASEGT.

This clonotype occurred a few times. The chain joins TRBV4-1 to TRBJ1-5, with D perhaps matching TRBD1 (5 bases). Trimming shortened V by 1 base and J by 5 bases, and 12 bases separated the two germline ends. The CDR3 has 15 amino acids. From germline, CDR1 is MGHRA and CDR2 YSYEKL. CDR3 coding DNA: TGCGCCAGCAGCCAAGTCCAGGGCAGCGATCAGCCCCAGCATTTT. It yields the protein CASSQVQGSDQPQHF.